The entry below describes one TCR beta chain. The antigen is not known. The treatment denotes: about 20 received Ad26.COV2.S at low or high dose, single or two shots; about 5 received placebo; per-sample allocation not given. All samples were drawn on day 63, counting from the first vaccine or placebo injection. The record originates from a study of Ad26.COV2.S vaccination and SARS-CoV-2 variants. On the study more broadly: Each vaccinee took Ad26.COV2.S intramuscularly, once or twice 56 days apart.

General study results and limits: Non-spike TCR breadth showed similarity between vaccine and placebo recipients.

Assay: immunoSEQ multiplex PCR; the TCRdb copy retains only in-frame clones and omits some. There are 350,000 to 400,000 clones in the sample; less than 90% occur only once, and under 4% lies in the top ten. Germline V gene data show CDR1 as MNHEY and CDR2 as SVGEGT. The CDR3 runs to 13 residues. The V gene lost 5 bases and the J gene lost 4 bases, with 9 bases spanning the gap. The sample was peripheral blood, taken in a trial of Ad26.COV2.S vaccine versus placebo. This sequence originates from a person between 18 and 65 years old who received the Ad26.COV2.S COVID-19 vaccine or a placebo. The V gene is TRBV6-2 or TRBV6-3, the J gene TRBJ1-5; D uncertain. CDR3 sequence: CASSDNANQPQHF. The CDR3 DNA sequence: TGTGCCAGCAGTGACAACGCAAATCAGCCCCAGCATTTT.